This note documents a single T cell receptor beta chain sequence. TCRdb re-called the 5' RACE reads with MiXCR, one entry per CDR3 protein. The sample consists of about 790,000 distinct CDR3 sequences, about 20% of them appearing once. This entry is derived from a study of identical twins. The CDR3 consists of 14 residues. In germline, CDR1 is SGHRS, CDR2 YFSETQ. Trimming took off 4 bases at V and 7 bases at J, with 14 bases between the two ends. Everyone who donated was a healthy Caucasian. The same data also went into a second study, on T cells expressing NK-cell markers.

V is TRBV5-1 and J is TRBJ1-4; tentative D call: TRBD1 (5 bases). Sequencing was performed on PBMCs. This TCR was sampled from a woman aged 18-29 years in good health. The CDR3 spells CASSPGTEGEKLFF. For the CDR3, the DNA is TGCGCCAGCAGCCCCGGGACCGAAGGTGAAAAACTGTTTTTT.